The 5 T cell receptor beta chains below were found in one sample sequenced in a study of long-term antiretroviral therapy in people with HIV. This was the immunoSEQ v3.0 assay at survey level. Profiling relied on immunoSEQ multiplex PCR, and the TCRdb table lists in-frame clones only, not all of them. The data show about 10,000 clones, around 83% seen once. The material sequenced was unsorted PBMCs, taken 1.2 years after starting antiretroviral therapy. These receptors all come from a man aged 35 to 55 with HIV.

This clone was counted a few times. This sequence joins TRBV5-1 and TRBJ1-3; TRBD1 agrees at 7 bases. CDR3 length: 13 amino acids. The V segment lost 1 base and the J segment 6 bases; nucleotides outside the gene matches: 1. CDR1 SGHRS and CDR2 YFSETQ come from the germline V gene. DNA for the CDR3: TGCGCCAGCAGCTTGACAGGGGAAAACACCATATATTTT. Translated: CASSLTGENTIYF.

This clone was counted only a few times. The chain joins TRBV6-1 to TRBJ2-7, with D unresolved. V lost 1 base and J lost 5, with 6 bases in between. The CDR3 consists of 12 residues. Germline-derived CDR1 and CDR2 are MNHNS and SASEGT. CDR3 coding DNA: TGTGCCAGCAGTGAAGGACCGGACGAGCAGTACTTC. Translated: CASSEGPDEQYF.

CDR3 nucleotides: TGTGCCAGCAGTTTAAGGTCCCCGGGACAGGGGGCAGGGAGAAACATTCAGTACTTC. This sequence encodes CASSLRSPGQGAGRNIQYF. V is TRBV27 and J is TRBJ2-4, with 12 bases that match TRBD1. Unmatched junction bases numbered 14, after V lost 2 bases and J lost 6 bases. Germline values: CDR1 MNHEY, CDR2 SMNVEV (reference sequence). The CDR3 contains 19 residues.

This chain links TRBV7-8 with TRBJ1-1, with D tentatively TRBD1 (6 bases). V was shortened by 4 bases and J by 6 bases, with 12 bases between the two germline ends. The V gene's germline CDR1 is SGHVS and CDR2 FQNEAQ. The CDR3 covers 13 residues. The CDR3 loop is CASSYGGTAEAFF. CDR3 in DNA: TGTGCCAGCAGCTATGGGGGCACGGCTGAAGCTTTCTTT.

In DNA form, the CDR3 reads TGCGCCAGCAGCTTGGCTCCCACTAATGGCTACACCTTC. This encodes CASSLAPTNGYTF. The chain carries TRBV5-1 and TRBJ1-2; D remains unclear. The V end lost 0 bases, the J end lost 6 bases, and 9 bases lay between the germline ends. This CDR3 region has 13 residues. The germline V gene has CDR1 SGHRS and CDR2 YFSETQ.